Below, 10 T cell receptor beta chains from the same sample are listed, as sequenced in a study of control samples from healthy donors and cancer patients. Some clones are missing from TCRdb's copy, which holds only in-frame ones; the method was immunoSEQ multiplex PCR. The sample yields 100,000 to 150,000 clones, 80% to 95% seen once. The sequenced sample consisted of blood. Source of these receptors: a man aged 18 to 30 in good health.

The chain carries TRBV6-6 and TRBJ1-2; 9 nucleotides match TRBD1. The CDR3 sequence is 15 residues long. Unmatched junction bases numbered 8, after V lost 5 bases and J lost 4 bases. Germline V lookup: CDR1 MNHNY, CDR2 SVGAGI (reference sequence). CDR3 sequence: CASSPTETGGYGYTF. The CDR3 DNA reads TGTGCCAGCAGTCCCACCGAGACAGGGGGCTATGGCTACACCTTC.

V usage is TRBV6-5 and J usage is TRBJ2-3; 7 nucleotides line up with TRBD2. Germline V gene sequence: CDR1 MNHEY, CDR2 SVGAGI. The CDR3 is 15 residues long. J gave up 2 bases and V 5 bases, and 7 bases lay outside the gene matches. DNA for the CDR3: TGTGCCAGCAGTAGCGGCGGGGGTGACACAGATACGCAGTATTTT. Amino acid sequence: CASSSGGGDTDTQYF.

The V call is TRBV19, the J call TRBJ1-1; unclear D gene. There are 13 residues in the CDR3. Trimming stripped 2 bases from V and 2 bases from J, with 6 bases between. The germline V gene has CDR1 LNHDA and CDR2 SQIVND (reference sequence). This CDR3 is CASSIFSNTEAFF. CDR3 coding DNA: TGTGCCAGTAGTATATTCTCTAACACTGAAGCTTTCTTT.

The genes are TRBV7-9 and TRBJ1-4; D ambiguous. The V gene lost 4 bases and the J gene lost 8 bases, with 17 bases spanning the gap. The CDR3 length is 15 residues. The V gene's germline CDR1 is SEHNR and CDR2 FQNEAQ (reference sequence). Written as DNA, the CDR3 is TGTGCCAGCAGCTCTGGGTCCATCCGAGGGGAAAAACTGTTTTTT. Amino acid sequence: CASSSGSIRGEKLFF.

The J gene is TRBJ2-7, the V gene TRBV2; D not certain. CDR3 length equals 12 residues. Germline V lookup: CDR1 SNHLY, CDR2 FYNNEI. Between the trimmed V and J ends, which lost 5 bases and 3 bases, there was a span of 8 bases. The CDR3 loop is CASSSASYEQYF. The DNA of the CDR3 is TGTGCCAGCAGTTCTGCCAGCTACGAGCAGTACTTC. The variable domain in full, with the rest retrieved from reference TRBV2 and TRBJ2-7, is EPEVTQTPSHQVTQMGQEVILRCVPISNHLYFYWYRQILGQKVEFLVSFYNNEISEKSEIFDDQFSVERPDGSNFTLKIRSTKLEDSAMYFCASSSASYEQYFGPGTRLTVT.

The DNA for the CDR3 is TGTGCCAGCAGTCCGTTACGAACAGGGGTGGCAACTAATGAAAAACTGTTTTTT. Translated, it gives CASSPLRTGVATNEKLFF. This rearrangement joins TRBV27 to TRBJ1-4; 7 bases are a match to TRBD1. Germline CDR1 is MNHEY and CDR2 is SMNVEV (reference sequence). The CDR3 sequence is 18 residues long. V shed 5 bases and J 0 bases; nucleotides not matched to a gene: 12. Complete variable domain (other parts from reference TRBV27 and TRBJ1-4): EAQVTQNPRYLITVTGKKLTVTCSQNMNHEYMSWYRQDPGLGLRQIYYSMNVEVTDKGDVPEGYKVSRKEKRNFPLILESPSPNQTSLYFCASSPLRTGVATNEKLFFGSGTQLSVL.

The chain is built from TRBV29-1 and TRBJ2-2; 8 bases align to TRBD1. J gave up 3 bases and V 5 bases, and 2 bases lay outside the gene matches. CDR1 and CDR2 (germline): SQVTM, ANQGSEA. The CDR3 runs 13 residues. The CDR3, as DNA: TGCAGCGTTAGACAGGGGTACACCGGGGAGCTGTTTTTT. It yields the protein CSVRQGYTGELFF.

The CDR3 loop is CASSQVQGVTDTQYF. For the CDR3, the DNA is TGTGCCAGCAGCCAAGTCCAAGGCGTCACAGATACGCAGTATTTT. V usage is TRBV3-1 (or the pseudogene TRBV3-2) and J usage is TRBJ2-3; D remains ambiguous. CDR1 is LGHDT and CDR2 is YNNKEL in the germline V gene (reference sequence). Trimming cost V 1 base and J 2 bases, with 10 bases left between them. The CDR3 is made up of 15 amino acids.

The CDR3 bases are TGTGCCAGCAGCTTCGGACTGAACACTGAAGCTTTCTTT. This gives the protein CASSFGLNTEAFF. The chain has TRBV5-6 and TRBJ1-1, with no clear D. Looked up from germline, CDR1 is SGHDT and CDR2 is YYEEEE. The germline V and J ends were trimmed by 2 bases and 0 bases, with 5 bases remaining between them. CDR3 size: 13 residues.

J is TRBJ2-4 and V is TRBV10-3; D remains ambiguous. CDR3 size: 13 residues. The germline CDR1 and CDR2 sequences are ENHRY and SYGVKD. V lost 0 bases, J lost 7 bases, and 7 bases lay in between. CDR3 DNA sequence: TGTGCCATCAGTGAGTCGTTGTTGAACATTCAGTACTTC. Protein product: CAISESLLNIQYF.